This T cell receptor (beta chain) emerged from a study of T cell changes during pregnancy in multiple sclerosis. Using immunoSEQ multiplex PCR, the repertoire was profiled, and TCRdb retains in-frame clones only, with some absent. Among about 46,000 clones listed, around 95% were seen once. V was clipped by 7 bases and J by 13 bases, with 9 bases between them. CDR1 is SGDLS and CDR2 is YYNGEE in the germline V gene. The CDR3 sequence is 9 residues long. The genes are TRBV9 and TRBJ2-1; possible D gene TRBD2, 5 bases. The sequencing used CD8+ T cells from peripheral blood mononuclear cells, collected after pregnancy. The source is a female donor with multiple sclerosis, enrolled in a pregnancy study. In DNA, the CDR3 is TGTGCCAGCGGTGACTACCAGTTCTTC. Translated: CASGDYQFF.